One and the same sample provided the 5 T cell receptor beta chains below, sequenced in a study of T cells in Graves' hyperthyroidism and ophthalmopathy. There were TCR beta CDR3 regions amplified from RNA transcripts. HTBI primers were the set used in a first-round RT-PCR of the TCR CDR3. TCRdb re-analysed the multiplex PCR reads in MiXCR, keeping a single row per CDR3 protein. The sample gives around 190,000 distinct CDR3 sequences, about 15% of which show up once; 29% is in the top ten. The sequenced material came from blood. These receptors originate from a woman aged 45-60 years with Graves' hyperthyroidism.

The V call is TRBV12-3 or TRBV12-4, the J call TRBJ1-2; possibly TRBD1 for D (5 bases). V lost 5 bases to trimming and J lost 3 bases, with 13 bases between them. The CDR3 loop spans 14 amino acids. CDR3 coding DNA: TGTGCCAGCAGTCCAAATCAGGGAGACTATGGCTACACCTTC. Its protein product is CASSPNQGDYGYTF.

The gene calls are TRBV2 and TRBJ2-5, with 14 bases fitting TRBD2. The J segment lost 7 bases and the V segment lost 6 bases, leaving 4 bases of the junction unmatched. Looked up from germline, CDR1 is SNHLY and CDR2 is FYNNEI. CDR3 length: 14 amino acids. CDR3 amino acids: CASRKTSGGGTQYF. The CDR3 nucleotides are TGTGCCAGCAGAAAGACTAGCGGGGGGGGGACCCAGTACTTC.

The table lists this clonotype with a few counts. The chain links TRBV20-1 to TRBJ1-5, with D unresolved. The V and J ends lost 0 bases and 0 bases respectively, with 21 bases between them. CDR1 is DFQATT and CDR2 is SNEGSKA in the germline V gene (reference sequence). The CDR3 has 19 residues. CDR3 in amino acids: CSARDPSVYKTSSNQPQHF. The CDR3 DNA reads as TGCAGTGCTAGAGATCCTAGCGTCTACAAAACATCTAGCAATCAGCCCCAGCATTTT.

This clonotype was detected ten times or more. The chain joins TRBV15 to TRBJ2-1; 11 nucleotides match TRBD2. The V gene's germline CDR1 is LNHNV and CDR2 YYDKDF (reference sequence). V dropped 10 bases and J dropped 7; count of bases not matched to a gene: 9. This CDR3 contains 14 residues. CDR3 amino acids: CAIPTSGEVNEQFF. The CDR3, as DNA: TGTGCCATCCCGACTAGCGGGGAAGTAAATGAGCAGTTCTTC.

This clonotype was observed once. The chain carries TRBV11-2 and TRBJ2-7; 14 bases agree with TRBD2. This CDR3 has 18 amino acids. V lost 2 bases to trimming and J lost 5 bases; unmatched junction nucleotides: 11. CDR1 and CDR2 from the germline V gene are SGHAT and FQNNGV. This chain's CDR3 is CASSLKGRGLAGADEQYF. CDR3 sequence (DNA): TGTGCCAGCAGCTTAAAGGGGAGGGGACTAGCGGGAGCGGACGAGCAGTACTTC.